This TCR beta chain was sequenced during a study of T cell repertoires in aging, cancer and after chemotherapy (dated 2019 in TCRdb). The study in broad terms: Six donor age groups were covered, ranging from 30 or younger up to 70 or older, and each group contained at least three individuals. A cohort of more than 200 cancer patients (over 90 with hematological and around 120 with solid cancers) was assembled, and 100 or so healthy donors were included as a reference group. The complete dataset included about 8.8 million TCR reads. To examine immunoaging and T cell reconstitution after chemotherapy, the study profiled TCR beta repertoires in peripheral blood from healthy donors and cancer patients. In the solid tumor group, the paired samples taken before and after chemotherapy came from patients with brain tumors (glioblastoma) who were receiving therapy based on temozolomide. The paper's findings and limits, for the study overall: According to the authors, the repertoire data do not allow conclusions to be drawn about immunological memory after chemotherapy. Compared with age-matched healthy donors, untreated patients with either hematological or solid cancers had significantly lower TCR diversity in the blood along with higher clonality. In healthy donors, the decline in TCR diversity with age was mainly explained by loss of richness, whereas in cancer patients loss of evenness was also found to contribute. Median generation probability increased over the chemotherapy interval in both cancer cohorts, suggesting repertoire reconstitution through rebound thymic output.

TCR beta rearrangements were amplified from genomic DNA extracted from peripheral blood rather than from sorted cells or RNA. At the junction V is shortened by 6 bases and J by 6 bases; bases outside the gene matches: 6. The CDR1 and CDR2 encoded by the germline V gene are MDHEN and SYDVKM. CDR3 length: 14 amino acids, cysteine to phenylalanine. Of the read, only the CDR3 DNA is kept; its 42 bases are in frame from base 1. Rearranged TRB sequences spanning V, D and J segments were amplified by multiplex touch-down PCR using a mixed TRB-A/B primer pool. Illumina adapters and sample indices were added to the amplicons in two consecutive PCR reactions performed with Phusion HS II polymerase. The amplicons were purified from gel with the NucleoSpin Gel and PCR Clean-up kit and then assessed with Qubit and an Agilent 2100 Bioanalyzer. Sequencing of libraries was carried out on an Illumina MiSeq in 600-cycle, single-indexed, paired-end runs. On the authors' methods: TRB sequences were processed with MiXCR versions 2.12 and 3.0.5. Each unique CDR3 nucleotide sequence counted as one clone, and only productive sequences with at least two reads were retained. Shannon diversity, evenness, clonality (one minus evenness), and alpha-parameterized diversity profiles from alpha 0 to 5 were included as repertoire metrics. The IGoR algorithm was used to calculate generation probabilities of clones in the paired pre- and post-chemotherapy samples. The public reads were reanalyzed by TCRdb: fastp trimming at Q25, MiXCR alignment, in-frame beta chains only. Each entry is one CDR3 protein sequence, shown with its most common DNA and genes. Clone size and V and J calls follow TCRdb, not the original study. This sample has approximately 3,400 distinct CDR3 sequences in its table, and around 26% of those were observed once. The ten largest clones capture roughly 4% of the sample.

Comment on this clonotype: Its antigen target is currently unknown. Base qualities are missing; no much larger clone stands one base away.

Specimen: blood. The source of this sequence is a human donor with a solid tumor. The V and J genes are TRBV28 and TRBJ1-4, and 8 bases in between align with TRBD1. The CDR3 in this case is CASRTQGAYEKLFF. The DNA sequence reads TGTGCCAGCAGAACCCAGGGGGCCTATGAAAAACTGTTTTTT.